This entry lists 8 T cell receptor beta chains sequenced from one sample in a study of blood T cell repertoires in COVID-19. Sequenced by immunoSEQ multiplex PCR; TCRdb stores in-frame clones only, minus some. The table has tens of thousands of clones, roughly 84% seen once. Sequenced sample: peripheral blood. These receptors all stem from a young man with COVID-19, enrolled during active disease.

The chain employs TRBV6-5 and TRBJ1-2; 12 positions agree with TRBD1. Trimming cost V 7 bases and J 8 bases; bases outside gene matches: 8. This CDR3 spans 14 amino acids. CDR1 and CDR2 (germline): MNHEY, SVGAGI. CDR3 bases: TGTGCCAGCACCTCCGAAGGGACAGGGGGCGGCTACACCTTC. Protein sequence: CASTSEGTGGGYTF.

A remark on this clone: The DNA is left out, because the CDR3 cannot be placed on it with certainty; the CDR3 is given as TCRdb lists it. The rearrangement joins TRBV7-2 to TRBJ2-7; the table's D call, TRBD2, was not checked against the DNA. The CDR3 region is 18 residues in length, termini included. Germline V gene sequence: CDR1 SGHTA, CDR2 FQGNSA. CDR3 in amino acids: CVSSLALGTGIYSYEQYF.

The chain couples TRBV27 to TRBJ2-2; D is possibly TRBD2 (6 bases). Germline CDR1 and CDR2: MNHEY and SMNVEV (reference sequence). Trimming pared 5 bases from V and 6 bases from J, leaving 25 bases between. This CDR3 has 18 residues. The CDR3, as DNA: TGTGCCAGCAGTCCTATCCCCCCTAGCGCGATCCTGGCCGGGGAGCTGTTTTTT. This translates into CASSPIPPSAILAGELFF.

The rearrangement uses TRBV5-4 and TRBJ2-7; D is possibly TRBD1 (6 bases). This CDR3 region has 14 residues. Per germline, CDR1 SGHNT and CDR2 YYREEE (reference sequence). V lost 0 bases to trimming and J lost 2 bases, with 9 bases between them. CDR3 DNA sequence: TGTGCCAGCAGCTTGGAACAGGGCGCCTACGAGCAGTACTTC. Residues: CASSLEQGAYEQYF.

A few counts support this clone. The chain employs TRBV2 and TRBJ1-2; TRBD1 is a possible D gene (6 bases). The V gene lost 7 bases and the J gene lost 2 bases, with 17 bases spanning the gap. The CDR3 runs 15 residues. Germline lookup yields CDR1 SNHLY and CDR2 FYNNEI. The CDR3 here is CASKGRGTANYGYTF. DNA of the CDR3: TGTGCCAGCAAGGGCAGGGGAACTGCAAACTATGGCTACACCTTC.

The V call is TRBV19, the J call TRBJ2-7; 11 bases match TRBD1. After removal of 5 bases from V and 7 bases from J, the junction contained 10 bases not matched to a gene. The CDR3 length is 15 residues. Per the germline V gene, CDR1 is LNHDA and CDR2 is SQIVND (reference sequence). The CDR3 spells CASSLRGQGEREQYF. The CDR3 DNA follows: TGTGCCAGTAGTCTCCGGGGACAGGGGGAGAGAGAGCAGTACTTC.

This chain uses TRBV29-1 with TRBJ1-2; D is possibly TRBD1 (5 bases). V was clipped by 4 bases and J by 8 bases, with 11 bases between them. Germline-derived CDR1 and CDR2 are SQVTM and ANQGSEA. CDR3 length equals 11 residues. CDR3 sequence: CSVGGTGGYTF. The CDR3 DNA reads TGCAGCGTTGGTGGGACTGGCGGCTACACCTTC.

The chain is built from TRBV6-5 and TRBJ1-3; 10 bases are a match to TRBD1. This CDR3 is 16 amino acids long. Germline loops: CDR1 MNHEY, CDR2 SVGAGI. With 4 bases clipped from V and 4 bases from J, the junction kept 7 bases outside the gene matches. In DNA, the CDR3 is TGTGCCAGCAGTTGGGGGGGGACAGGGGCCGGAAACACCATATATTTT. Translation: CASSWGGTGAGNTIYF.